The present T cell receptor (beta chain) was sequenced within a study of post-analysis software for immune sequencing data. Study overall: The courses of disease that were included comprised relapsing-remitting, secondary progressive and progressive-relapsing multiple sclerosis. General study points: Batch-mates among the samples co-clustered strongly by F measure. Multiple sclerosis was associated with a significant reduction in normalized Chao1 diversity relative to controls. Patients had higher frequencies than controls of five or six TRBV segments, including TRBV5-6, TRBV5-1 and TRBV20-1.

CDR1 is SGHVS and CDR2 is FQNEAQ in the germline V gene. Between the trimmed V and J ends, which lost 0 bases and 0 bases, there was a span of 11 bases. CDR3 size: 16 residues. Points on this clonotype: Its antigen is currently unknown.

Unique molecular identifiers were carried by the TCR beta cDNA libraries. One entry per CDR3 protein, called by TCRdb with MiXCR from the PCR reads. The table has 600,000 to 750,000 distinct CDR3 sequences, roughly three fifths seen once. This TCR came from a girl aged 2 to 10 with multiple sclerosis. The rearrangement joins TRBV7-8 to TRBJ1-1, with D possibly matching TRBD1 (6 bases). The source material was blood. The CDR3 DNA reads as TGTGCCAGCAGCTTAGCGCTGCCAGGGGTGAACACTGAAGCTTTCTTT. Encoded protein: CASSLALPGVNTEAFF.